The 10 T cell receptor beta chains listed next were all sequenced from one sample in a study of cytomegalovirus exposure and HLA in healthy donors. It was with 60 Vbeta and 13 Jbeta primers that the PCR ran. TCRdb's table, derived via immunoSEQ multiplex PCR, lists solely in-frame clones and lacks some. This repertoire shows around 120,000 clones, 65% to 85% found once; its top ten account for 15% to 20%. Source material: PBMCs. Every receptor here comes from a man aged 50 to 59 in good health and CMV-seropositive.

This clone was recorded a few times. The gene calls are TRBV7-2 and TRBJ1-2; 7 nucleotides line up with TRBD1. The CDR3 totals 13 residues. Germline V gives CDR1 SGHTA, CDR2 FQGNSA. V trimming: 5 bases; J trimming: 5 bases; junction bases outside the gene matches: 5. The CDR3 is CASSIDREYGYTF. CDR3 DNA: TGTGCCAGCAGCATAGACAGGGAATATGGCTACACCTTC.

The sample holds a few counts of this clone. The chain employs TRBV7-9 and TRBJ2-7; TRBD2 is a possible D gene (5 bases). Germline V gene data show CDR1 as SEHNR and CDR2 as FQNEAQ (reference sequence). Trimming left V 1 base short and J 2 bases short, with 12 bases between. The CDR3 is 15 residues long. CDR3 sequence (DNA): TGTGCCAGCAGCTTAGAGCGGCGGCCAACCTACGAGCAGTACTTC. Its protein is CASSLERRPTYEQYF.

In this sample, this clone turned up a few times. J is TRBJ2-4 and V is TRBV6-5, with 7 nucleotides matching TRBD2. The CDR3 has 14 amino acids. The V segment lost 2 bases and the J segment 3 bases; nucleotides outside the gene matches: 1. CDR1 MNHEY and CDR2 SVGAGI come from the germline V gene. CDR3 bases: TGTGCCAGCAGTTACGGGAGGGGCAAAAACATTCAGTACTTC. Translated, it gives CASSYGRGKNIQYF.

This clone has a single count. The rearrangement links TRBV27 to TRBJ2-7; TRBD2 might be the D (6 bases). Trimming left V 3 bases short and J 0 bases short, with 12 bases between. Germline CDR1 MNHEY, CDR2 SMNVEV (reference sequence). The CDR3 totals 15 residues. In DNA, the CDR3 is TGTGCCAGCAGTTTTGAGGGAGGCCGCTCCTACGAGCAGTACTTC. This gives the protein CASSFEGGRSYEQYF.

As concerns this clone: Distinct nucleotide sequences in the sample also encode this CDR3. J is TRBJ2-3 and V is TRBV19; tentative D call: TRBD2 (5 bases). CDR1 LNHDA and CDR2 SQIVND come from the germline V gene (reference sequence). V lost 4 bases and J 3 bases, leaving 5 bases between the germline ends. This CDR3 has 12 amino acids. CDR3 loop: CASSTGTDTQYF. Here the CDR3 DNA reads TGTGCCAGTAGTACGGGAACAGATACGCAGTATTTT. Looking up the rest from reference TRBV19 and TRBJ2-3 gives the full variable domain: DGGITQSPKYLFRKEGQNVTLSCEQNLNHDAMYWYRQDPGQGLRLIYYSQIVNDFQKGDIAEGYSVSREKKESFPLTVTSAQKNPTAFYLCASSTGTDTQYFGPGTRLTVL.

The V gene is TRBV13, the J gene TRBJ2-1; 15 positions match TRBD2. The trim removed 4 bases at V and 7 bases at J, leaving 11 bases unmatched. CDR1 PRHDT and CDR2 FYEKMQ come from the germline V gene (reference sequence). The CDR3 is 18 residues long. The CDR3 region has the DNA TGTGCCAGCAGCTGGCCGGGACTAGCGGGGGGCGACTCAAATGAGCAGTTCTTC. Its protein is CASSWPGLAGGDSNEQFF.

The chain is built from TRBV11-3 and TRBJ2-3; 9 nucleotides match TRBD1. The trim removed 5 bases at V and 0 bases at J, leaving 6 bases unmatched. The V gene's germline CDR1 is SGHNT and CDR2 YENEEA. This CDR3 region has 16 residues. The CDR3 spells CASSRGTGLSTDTQYF. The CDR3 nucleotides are TGTGCCAGCAGCCGCGGGACAGGGCTAAGCACAGATACGCAGTATTTT. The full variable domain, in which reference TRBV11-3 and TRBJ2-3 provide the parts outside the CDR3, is EAGVVQSPRYKIIEKKQPVAFWCNPISGHNTLYWYLQNLGQGPELLIRYENEEAVDDSQLPKDRFSAERLKGVDSTLKIQPAELGDSAVYLCASSRGTGLSTDTQYFGPGTRLTVL.

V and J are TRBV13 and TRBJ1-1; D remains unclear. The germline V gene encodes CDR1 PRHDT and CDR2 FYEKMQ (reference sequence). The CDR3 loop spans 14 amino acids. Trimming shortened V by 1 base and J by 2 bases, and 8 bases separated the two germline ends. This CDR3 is CASSLDWANTEAFF. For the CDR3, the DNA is TGTGCCAGCAGCTTAGATTGGGCTAACACTGAAGCTTTCTTT.

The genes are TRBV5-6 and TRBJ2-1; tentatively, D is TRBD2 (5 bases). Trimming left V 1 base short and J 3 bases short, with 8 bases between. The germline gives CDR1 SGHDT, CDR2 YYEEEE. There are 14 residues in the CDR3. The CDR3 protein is CASSLLSDYNEQFF. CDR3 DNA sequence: TGTGCCAGCAGCTTGCTTAGCGACTACAATGAGCAGTTCTTC.

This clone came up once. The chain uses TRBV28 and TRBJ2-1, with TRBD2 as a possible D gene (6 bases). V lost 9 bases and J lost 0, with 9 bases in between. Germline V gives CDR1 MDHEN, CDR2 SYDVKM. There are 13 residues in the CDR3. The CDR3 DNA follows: TGTGCCAGTGGACTAAGCTCCTACAATGAGCAGTTCTTC. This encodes CASGLSSYNEQFF.